Each of the 21 T cell receptor beta chains below was sequenced from the same sample in a study of PD-1 blockade in mismatch repair-deficient tumors. The table came from immunoSEQ multiplex PCR; TCRdb's copy has only in-frame clones and leaves some out. The repertoire holds some 15,000 clones, with more than 65% as singletons. The sample was PBMCs, taken approximately 14 weeks after starting pembrolizumab. These receptors originate from an adult with mismatch repair-deficient cancer.

This clone has a single count. The V gene is TRBV4-2, the J gene TRBJ1-5, with TRBD1 matching 10 bases. Looked up from germline, CDR1 is LGHNA and CDR2 is YNFKEQ. The CDR3 contains 18 residues. V shed 1 base and J 1 base; nucleotides not matched to a gene: 7. The CDR3 here is CASSQAGTGDFSNQPQHF. For the CDR3, the DNA is TGTGCCAGCAGCCAAGCTGGGACAGGGGACTTCAGCAATCAGCCCCAGCATTTT.

The chain employs TRBV5-1 and TRBJ2-2; D is possibly TRBD1 (6 bases). The V and J ends lost 3 bases and 6 bases respectively, with 9 bases between them. This CDR3 has 13 residues. From germline, CDR1 is SGHRS and CDR2 YFSETQ. CDR3 nucleotides: TGCGCCAGCAGCTCACAGGGCGCCGGGGAGCTGTTTTTT. As protein: CASSSQGAGELFF.

The rearrangement uses TRBV5-6 and TRBJ1-5; D is possibly TRBD1 (6 bases). The CDR3 contains 14 residues. Germline CDR1 SGHDT, CDR2 YYEEEE. The V end lost 2 bases, the J end lost 2 bases, and 8 bases lay between the germline ends. The CDR3 DNA follows: TGTGCCAGCAGCTTCAGGGGCCGCAATCAGCCCCAGCATTTT. Its protein is CASSFRGRNQPQHF. The full variable domain, completed using reference TRBV5-6 and TRBJ1-5, is DAGVTQSPTHLIKTRGQQVTLRCSPKSGHDTVSWYQQALGQGPQFIFQYYEEEERQRGNFPDRFSGHQFPNYSSELNVNALLLGDSALYLCASSFRGRNQPQHFGDGTRLSIL.

The chain carries TRBV7-6 and TRBJ1-2; TRBD1 agrees at 7 bases. The trim removed 5 bases at V and 2 bases at J, leaving 2 bases unmatched. The CDR3 extends over 13 amino acids. The germline V gene has CDR1 SGHVS and CDR2 FNYEAQ. CDR3 coding DNA: TGTGCCAGCAGCCCGACAGGGAACTATGGCTACACCTTC. Its protein is CASSPTGNYGYTF.

CDR3 sequence reads: CASSDSGGSGNTIYF. CDR3 sequence (DNA): TGTGCCAGCAGTGACTCAGGGGGCTCTGGAAACACCATATATTTT. J is TRBJ1-3 and V is TRBV6-4; D possibly corresponds to TRBD1 (6 bases). This CDR3 is 15 amino acids long. CDR1 is MRHNA and CDR2 is SNTAGT in the germline V gene. V lost 0 bases, J lost 0 bases, and 6 bases lay in between.

The chain combines TRBV5-4 with TRBJ2-1; TRBD1 matches 8 bases. CDR3 length equals 14 residues. The V gene end was trimmed by 4 bases and the J gene end by 5 bases; junction bases not matched to a gene: 5. CDR1 is SGHNT and CDR2 is YYREEE in the germline V gene (reference sequence). Here the CDR3 DNA reads TGTGCCAGCAGCCGGGGACAGGAACACAATGAGCAGTTCTTC. Residues: CASSRGQEHNEQFF. The whole variable domain, remainder taken from reference TRBV5-4 and TRBJ2-1, is ETGVTQSPTHLIKTRGQQVTLRCSSQSGHNTVSWYQQALGQGPQFIFQYYREEENGRGNFPPRFSGLQFPNYSSELNVNALELDDSALYLCASSRGQEHNEQFFGPGTRLTVL.

CDR3 in amino acids: CASSQALTGLSSPLHF. The CDR3, as DNA: TGTGCCAGCAGCCAAGCTCTAACAGGGTTAAGTTCACCCCTCCACTTT. This chain connects TRBV4-2 to TRBJ1-6; maybe TRBD1 (6 bases). V lost 1 base to trimming and J lost 9 bases, with 16 bases between them. Germline V gene data show CDR1 as LGHNA and CDR2 as YNFKEQ. The CDR3 extends over 16 amino acids.

The chain combines TRBV25-1 with TRBJ2-1; D gene unclear. This CDR3 is 13 amino acids long. Germline CDR1 and CDR2: MGHDK and SYGVNS. V lost 5 bases and J 5 bases, leaving 10 bases between the germline ends. This CDR3 is CASSLGVNNEQFF. DNA of the CDR3: TGTGCCAGCAGTCTGGGCGTAAACAATGAGCAGTTCTTC. Combining the CDR3 with reference TRBV25-1 and TRBJ2-1 gives the whole variable domain EADIYQTPRYLVIGTGKKITLECSQTMGHDKMYWYQQDPGMELHLIHYSYGVNSTEKGDLSSESTVSRIRTEHFPLTLESARPSHTSQYLCASSLGVNNEQFFGPGTRLTVL.

This rearrangement joins TRBV19 to TRBJ2-7, with D perhaps matching TRBD1 (5 bases). Trimming cost V 1 base and J 2 bases, with 12 bases left between them. The CDR3 spans 15 residues. CDR1 and CDR2 (germline): LNHDA, SQIVND (reference sequence). The CDR3 sequence: CASSIAAGKTYEQYF. The CDR3 DNA follows: TGTGCCAGTAGTATAGCGGCAGGGAAGACCTACGAGCAGTACTTC.

The chain is built from TRBV28 and TRBJ1-1; weak D call: TRBD1 (6 bases). CDR1 is MDHEN, CDR2 SYDVKM, per germline. The CDR3 consists of 13 residues. Trimming took off 5 bases at V and 5 bases at J, with 12 bases between the two ends. The CDR3 sequence: CASSTNRVTEAFF. The CDR3 bases are TGTGCCAGCAGTACGAACAGGGTTACTGAAGCTTTCTTT.

The chain couples TRBV11-2 to TRBJ2-7; possible D gene TRBD2, 6 bases. V was shortened by 8 bases and J by 1 base, with 12 bases between the two germline ends. CDR3 length equals 13 residues. CDR1 and CDR2 from the germline V gene are SGHAT and FQNNGV. CDR3 sequence reads: CASQQGGSYEQYF. The CDR3 bases are TGTGCCAGCCAGCAGGGAGGTTCCTACGAGCAGTACTTC.

A few counts support this clone. This chain uses TRBV5-1 with TRBJ1-2, with a tentative D call TRBD1 (6 bases). Germline CDR1 is SGHRS and CDR2 is YFSETQ. The CDR3 spans 16 residues. V dropped 3 bases and J dropped 7 bases, with 22 bases sitting between them. CDR3 amino acids: CASSYSVTTGPGGYTF. The CDR3 coding sequence is TGCGCCAGCAGCTACTCAGTCACGACAGGACCGGGTGGCTACACCTTC.

This clone has more than one count but fewer than ten. The chain's CDR3 is CASSHRQGADEQYF. CDR3 DNA: TGCGCCAGCAGCCACCGACAGGGGGCTGACGAGCAGTACTTC. The V and J genes are TRBV4-1 and TRBJ2-7; 10 bases match TRBD1. CDR3 length: 14 amino acids. Trimming took 3 bases from V and 5 from J; bases not matched to a gene: 4. Germline assignment: CDR1 MGHRA and CDR2 YSYEKL.

V and J are TRBV7-9 and TRBJ2-2, with unresolved D. The CDR3 totals 17 residues. Trimming pared 5 bases from V and 0 bases from J, leaving 16 bases between. Germline V CDR1 and CDR2: SEHNR, FQNEAQ (reference sequence). CDR3 in DNA: TGTGCCAGCAGCCTCCGGCGCGGCGGTACGAACACCGGGGAGCTGTTTTTT. It specifies CASSLRRGGTNTGELFF.

This chain links TRBV7-3 with TRBJ2-1; the D gene is possibly TRBD2 (6 bases). Trimming shortened V by 5 bases and J by 7 bases, and 18 bases separated the two germline ends. Germline V lookup: CDR1 SGHTA, CDR2 FQGTGA. The CDR3 covers 15 residues. The CDR3 here is CASSDYGSMVNEQFF. The DNA for the CDR3 is TGTGCCAGCAGCGACTACGGGAGTATGGTGAATGAGCAGTTCTTC.

The chain uses TRBV2 and TRBJ2-3, with TRBD1 as a possible D gene (6 bases). This CDR3 has 17 amino acids. Germline V gene sequence: CDR1 SNHLY, CDR2 FYNNEI. The V end lost 4 bases, the J end lost 1 base, and 18 bases lay between the germline ends. This CDR3 reads CASSAVYRAEGTDTQYF. CDR3 bases: TGTGCCAGCAGTGCCGTTTACAGGGCCGAAGGCACAGATACGCAGTATTTT.

The rearrangement joins TRBV6-1 to TRBJ1-5; TRBD1 matches at 7 bases. V trimming: 3 bases; J trimming: 5 bases; junction bases outside the gene matches: 4. The CDR3 is made up of 14 amino acids. Germline values: CDR1 MNHNS, CDR2 SASEGT. The CDR3 DNA is TGTGCCAGCAGTGATCTACAGGGGTATCAGCCCCAGCATTTT. This sequence encodes CASSDLQGYQPQHF.

The chain recombines TRBV28 with TRBJ1-6; D is possibly TRBD1 (5 bases). The V end was cut by 8 bases, the J end by 6 bases, with 17 bases between. CDR3 length: 15 residues. CDR1 is MDHEN, CDR2 SYDVKM, per germline. The CDR3: CASDGGGSFNSPLHF. The CDR3 bases are TGTGCCAGCGATGGGGGGGGTAGCTTTAATTCACCCCTCCACTTT.

The V call is TRBV5-1, the J call TRBJ2-2; 7 bases agree with TRBD1. This CDR3 has 14 amino acids. CDR1 and CDR2 (germline): SGHRS, YFSETQ. The trim removed 0 bases at V and 7 bases at J, leaving 3 bases unmatched. CDR3 sequence (DNA): TGCGCCAGCAGCTTGGACAGGGGCCACGGGGAGCTGTTTTTT. This gives the protein CASSLDRGHGELFF.

The J gene is TRBJ2-2, the V gene TRBV7-2, with 10 bases aligning to TRBD2. The V gene end was trimmed by 5 bases and the J gene end by 7 bases; junction bases not matched to a gene: 13. The germline gives CDR1 SGHTA, CDR2 FQGNSA. The CDR3 loop spans 17 amino acids. The CDR3 sequence: CASSPLVRAGGGGELFF. The CDR3 nucleotides are TGTGCCAGCAGCCCACTCGTTAGAGCGGGAGGGGGCGGGGAGCTGTTTTTT.

For the CDR3, the DNA is TGTGCCAGCAGTTTACAGCGGGCCTCCTACGAGCAGTACTTC. Translation: CASSLQRASYEQYF. V gene TRBV27 combines with J gene TRBJ2-7; TRBD2 might be the D (6 bases). CDR3 length: 14 residues. With 2 bases removed from V and 0 bases from J, the gap between germline ends came to 8 bases. CDR1 is MNHEY and CDR2 is SMNVEV in the germline V gene (reference sequence).